This TCR beta chain was captured by sequencing in a study of blood T cell repertoires in COVID-19. On the study more broadly: The United States, Italy and Spain were the sources of the acute and convalescent COVID-19 samples. PBMCs, B-cell-depleted T cells, or T cells were the source of the cDNA or gDNA that made up the material.

The authors' processing: Amplification with reference gene primers provided the estimates of nucleated cell counts. The protocol was immunoSEQ multiplex PCR, while the TCRdb copy is restricted to in-frame clones and leaves out a portion. Clone size and V and J calls were adopted from that table, with D and trimming inferred from the DNA. In the table there are around 250,000 clones, roughly 86% of which are singletons. The CDR3 consists of 12 residues. Germline V gene data show CDR1 as KGHSH and CDR2 as LQKENI. V was shortened by 2 bases and J by 5 bases, with 6 bases between the two germline ends. V usage is TRBV18 and J usage is TRBJ1-1; D is undetermined. The receptor comes from a man between 35 and 55 years old with active or convalescent COVID-19. The specimen sequenced was peripheral blood. Here the CDR3 reads CASSPVGTEAFF. The CDR3 region has the DNA TGTGCCAGCTCACCAGTCGGGACTGAAGCTTTCTTT.